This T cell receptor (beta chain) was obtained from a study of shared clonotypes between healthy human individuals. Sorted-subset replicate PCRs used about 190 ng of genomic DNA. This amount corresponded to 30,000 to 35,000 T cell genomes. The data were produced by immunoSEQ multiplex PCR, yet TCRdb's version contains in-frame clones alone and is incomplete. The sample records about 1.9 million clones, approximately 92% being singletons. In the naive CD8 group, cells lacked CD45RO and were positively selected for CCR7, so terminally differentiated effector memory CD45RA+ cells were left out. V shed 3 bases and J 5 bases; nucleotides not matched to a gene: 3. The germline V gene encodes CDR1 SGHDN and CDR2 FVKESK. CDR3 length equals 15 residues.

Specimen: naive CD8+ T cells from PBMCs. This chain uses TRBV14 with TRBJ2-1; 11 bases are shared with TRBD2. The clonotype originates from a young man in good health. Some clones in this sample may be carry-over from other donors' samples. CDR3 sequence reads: CASSHRLAGHNEQFF. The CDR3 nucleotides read TGTGCCAGCAGCCATAGACTAGCGGGGCACAATGAGCAGTTCTTC.